The T cell receptor beta chain described here comes from a study of T cell responses to AZD1222 COVID-19 vaccine. At the level of the study: Second-dose schedules of about 4 or about 12 weeks were combined. Study outcomes and limitations: Most donors were white British, females outnumbered males, and clonal diversity was possibly underestimated. As reported, nearly half of all spike-specific TCRs target variant regions that are unmutated.

Notes on this clone: What it binds is not known.

CDR1 and CDR2 from the germline V gene are LNHDA and SQIVND (reference sequence). V was trimmed by 7 bases and J by 7 bases, leaving 13 bases between them. The CDR3 totals 12 residues. Using immunoSEQ multiplex PCR, the repertoire was profiled, and TCRdb retains in-frame clones only, with some absent. Of 150,000 or so clones listed, 75% to 90% are singletons. The chain has TRBV19 and TRBJ1-2, with D tentatively TRBD1 (5 bases). This TCR was sampled from an adult in good health. Sequencing was performed on peripheral blood, taken on day 0 of AZD1222 vaccination. CDR3 loop: CASTRQGGGYTF. Written as DNA, the CDR3 is TGTGCCAGTACCCGCCAGGGAGGTGGCTACACCTTC.